Given below is one T cell receptor (beta chain) in context. In this sample, this clonotype turned up many times. This receptor's antigen is unknown. The sample holds no much larger clone one base away, and base qualities are not on file. Ficoll-Paque density gradient centrifugation was the method used to isolate PBMCs. Instrument on record: Illumina NovaSeq 6000. cDNA libraries for TCRalpha and TCRbeta were prepared by 5'RACE using constant-segment primers, with sample barcodes and unique molecular identifiers added. Trizol reagent was used to extract RNA from every sample. Libraries were amplified in two PCR steps, with a second sample barcode and Illumina TruSeq adapters added in the second step. Sequencing of libraries was performed on an Illumina NovaSeq with 2 x 150 bp paired-end reads. The original methods were these. Reads were demultiplexed and collapsed into UMI-guided consensus sequences with migec v1.2.7. Using mixcr v2.1.11, UMI consensuses were aligned to TRA and TRB V and J templates and then assembled into clonotypes. Expanded or contracted clonotypes were those called significant by both edgeR and NoisET, with noise models trained on biological replicates. For edgeR calls, the thresholds were a false discovery rate-adjusted p below 0.01 and a log2 fold-change of 1. As an exploratory analysis of dynamics, max-normalized trajectories of the 1000 most abundant clonotypes were examined by PCA with hierarchical clustering. Each responding clone was given a CD4 or CD8 phenotype based on the CD4+ and CD8+ repertoires, which had been sequenced separately. TCRdb handled the public reads itself, with Q25 trimming in fastp and clone calling in MiXCR, and kept productive beta chains. Rows matching on CDR3 protein sequence are summarized as one entry with the most common DNA and genes. The V and J calls and clone size are TCRdb's, not the authors'. The sample contains about 250,000 distinct CDR3 sequences, 15% of them found a single time. The top ten constitute approximately 2.1% of the sample.

The data are from a study of T-cell memory formation after mild COVID-19 (dated by TCRdb to about 2021). For the wider study: TCR sequence clusters from the two donors were found to be largely donor specific. Two young, previously healthy adult volunteers made up the cohort, one male and one female. T-cell clones expanding and contracting after mild COVID-19 in a couple of donors were tracked by longitudinal TCRalpha and TCRbeta repertoire sequencing.

The full study reports these points: Whether the second-wave clones peaking on day 37 were SARS-CoV-2 specific was not confirmed. Only two mild cases were covered in the study, and larger cohorts including severe cases with pre-infection samples were considered necessary. Some responding clones were found in pre-infection memory, which suggests that pre-existing cross-reactive memory T cells took part in the SARS-CoV-2 response. Balanced CD4/CD8 phenotypes were observed for clones contracting from day 15 to 85, whereas a bias towards CD4+ was observed for a second wave of clones expanding from day 15 to 37. Contracting CD4+ clones appeared mostly in the CM and EM memory subsets, whereas CD8+ clones were enriched in EMRA.

Input material: PBMCs or a T cell subset sorted from them (not recorded which). This receptor was obtained from an adult woman who had mild COVID-19 (a few samples of this study predate the infection). The sample titles of this study are shuffled in the database, so cell type and time point are left out; the donor was told from shared clones.

The CDR3 protein: CAIRDRGEETQYF. The DNA sequence is TGTGCCATCCGGGACAGGGGGGAAGAGACCCAGTACTTC. This sequence uses TRBV10-3 and TRBJ2-5, with 11 junctional bases fitting TRBD1. Reading the germline V gene gives CDR1 ENHRY and CDR2 SYGVKD. Germline trimming amounts to 8 bases on V and 3 bases on J, with 2 as the count of junction bases outside the gene matches. The CDR3 sequence holds 13 residues, the cysteine and phenylalanine included. Here the CDR3 DNA is all that survives: 39 bases in frame from base 1.